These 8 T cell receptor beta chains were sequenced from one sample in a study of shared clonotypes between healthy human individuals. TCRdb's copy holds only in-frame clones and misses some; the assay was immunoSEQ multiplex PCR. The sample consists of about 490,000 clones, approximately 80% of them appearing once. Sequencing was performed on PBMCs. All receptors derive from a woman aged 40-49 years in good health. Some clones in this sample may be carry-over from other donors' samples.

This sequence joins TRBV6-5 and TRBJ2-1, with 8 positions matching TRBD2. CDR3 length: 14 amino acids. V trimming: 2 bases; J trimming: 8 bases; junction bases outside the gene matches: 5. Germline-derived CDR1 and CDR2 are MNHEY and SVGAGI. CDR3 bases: TGTGCCAGCAGTTACCCGGGACTAGTCGATGAGCAGTTCTTC. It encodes CASSYPGLVDEQFF.

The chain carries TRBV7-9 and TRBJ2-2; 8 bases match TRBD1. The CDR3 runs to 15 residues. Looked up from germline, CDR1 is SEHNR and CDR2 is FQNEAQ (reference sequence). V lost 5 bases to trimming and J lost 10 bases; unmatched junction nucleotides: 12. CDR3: CASSRRTGWKEELFF. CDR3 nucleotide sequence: TGTGCCAGCAGCCGAAGGACAGGGTGGAAAGAGGAGCTGTTTTTT.

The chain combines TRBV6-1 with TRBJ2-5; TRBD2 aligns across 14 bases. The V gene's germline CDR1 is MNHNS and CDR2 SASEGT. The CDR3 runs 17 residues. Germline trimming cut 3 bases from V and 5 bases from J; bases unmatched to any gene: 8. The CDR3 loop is CASSEMTSGRARETQYF. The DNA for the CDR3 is TGTGCCAGCAGTGAGATGACTAGCGGGAGGGCTAGGGAGACCCAGTACTTC.

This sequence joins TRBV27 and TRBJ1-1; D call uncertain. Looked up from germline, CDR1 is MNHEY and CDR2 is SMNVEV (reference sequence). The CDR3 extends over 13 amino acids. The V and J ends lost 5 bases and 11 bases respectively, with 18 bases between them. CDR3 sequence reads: CASSRRDTDVAFF. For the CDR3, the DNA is TGTGCCAGCAGTCGTCGAGACACGGATGTGGCTTTCTTT.

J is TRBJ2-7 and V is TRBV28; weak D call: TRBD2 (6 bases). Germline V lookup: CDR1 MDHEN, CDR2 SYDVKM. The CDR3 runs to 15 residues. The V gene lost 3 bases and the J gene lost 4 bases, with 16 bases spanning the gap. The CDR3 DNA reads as TGTGCCAGCAGTTTGCGCCCAATAGCGGCATACGAGCAGTACTTC. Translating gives CASSLRPIAAYEQYF.

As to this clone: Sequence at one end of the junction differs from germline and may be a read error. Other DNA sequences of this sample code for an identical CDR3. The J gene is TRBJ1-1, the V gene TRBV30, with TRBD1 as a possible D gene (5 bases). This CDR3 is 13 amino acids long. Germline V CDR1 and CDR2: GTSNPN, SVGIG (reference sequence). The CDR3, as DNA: TGTGTCTGGGAGGGGAACATGAACACTGAAGCTTTCTTT. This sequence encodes CVWEGNMNTEAFF.

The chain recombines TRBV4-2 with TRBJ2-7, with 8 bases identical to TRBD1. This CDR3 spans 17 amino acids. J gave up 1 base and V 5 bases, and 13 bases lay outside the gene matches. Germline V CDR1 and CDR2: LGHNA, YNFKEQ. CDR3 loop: CASSLKVSQGASYEQYF. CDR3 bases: TGTGCCAGCAGCTTGAAGGTTAGCCAGGGGGCTTCCTACGAGCAGTACTTC.

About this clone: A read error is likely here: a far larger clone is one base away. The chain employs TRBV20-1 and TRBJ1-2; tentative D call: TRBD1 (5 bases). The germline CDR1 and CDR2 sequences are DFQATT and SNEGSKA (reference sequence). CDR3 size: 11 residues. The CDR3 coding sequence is TGCAATGCTAGCCGGGGGGAAGGCTACACCTTC. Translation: CNASRGEGYTF.